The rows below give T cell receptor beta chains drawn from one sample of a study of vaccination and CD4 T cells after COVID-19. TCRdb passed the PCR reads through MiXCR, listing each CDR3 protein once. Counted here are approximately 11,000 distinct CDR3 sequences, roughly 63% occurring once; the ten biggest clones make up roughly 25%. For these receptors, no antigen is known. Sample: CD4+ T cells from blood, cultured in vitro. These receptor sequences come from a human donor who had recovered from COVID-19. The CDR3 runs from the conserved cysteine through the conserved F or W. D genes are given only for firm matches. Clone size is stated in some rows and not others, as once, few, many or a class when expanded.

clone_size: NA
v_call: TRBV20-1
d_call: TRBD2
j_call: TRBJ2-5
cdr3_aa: CSAPNPTSGGETQYF
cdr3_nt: TGCAGTGCTCCCAACCCGACTAGCGGGGGGGAGACCCAGTACTTC

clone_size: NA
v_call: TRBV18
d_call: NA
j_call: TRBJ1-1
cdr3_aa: CASSPRQEVSEAFF
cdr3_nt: TGTGCCAGCTCACCACGCCAAGAGGTGTCTGAAGCTTTCTTT

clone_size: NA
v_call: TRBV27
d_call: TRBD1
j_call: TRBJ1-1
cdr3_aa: CASSLQGVENTEAFF
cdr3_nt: TGTGCCAGCAGTTTACAGGGGGTTGAGAACACTGAAGCTTTCTTT

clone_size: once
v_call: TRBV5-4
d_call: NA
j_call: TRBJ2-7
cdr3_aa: CASSLGRASRSGEYF
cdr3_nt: TGTGCCAGCAGCTTGGGTCGGGCCTCGAGGTCGGGCGAGTACTTC

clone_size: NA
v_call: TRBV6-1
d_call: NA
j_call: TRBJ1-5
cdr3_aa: CASSPELRPQHF
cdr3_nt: TGTGCCAGCAGCCCCGAGTTGAGGCCCCAGCATTTT

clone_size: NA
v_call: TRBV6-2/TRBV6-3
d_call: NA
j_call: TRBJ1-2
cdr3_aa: CASSGSFYGYTF
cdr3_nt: TGTGCCAGCAGTGGCAGCTTCTATGGCTACACCTTC

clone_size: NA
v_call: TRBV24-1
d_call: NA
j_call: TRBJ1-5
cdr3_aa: CATSDLRNYSNQPQHF
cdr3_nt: TGTGCCACCAGTGATTTGCGCAACTATAGCAATCAGCCCCAGCATTTT

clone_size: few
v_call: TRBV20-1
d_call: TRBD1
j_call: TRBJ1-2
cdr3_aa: CSARVGQGNSGYTF
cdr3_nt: TGCAGTGCTAGAGTGGGACAGGGGAACTCTGGCTACACCTTC

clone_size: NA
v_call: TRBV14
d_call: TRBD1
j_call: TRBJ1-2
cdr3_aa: CASSQDRGPGQGISSYTF
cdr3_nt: TGTGCCAGCAGCCAAGATAGAGGACCGGGACAGGGGATTAGTAGCTACACCTTC

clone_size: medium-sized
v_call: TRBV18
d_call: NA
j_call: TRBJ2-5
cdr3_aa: CASSLSSGPWAQYF
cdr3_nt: TGTGCCAGCTCACTCTCGAGCGGACCCTGGGCCCAGTACTTC

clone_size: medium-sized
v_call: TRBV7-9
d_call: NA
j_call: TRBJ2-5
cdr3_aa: CASSLARLPETQYF
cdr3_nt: TGTGCCAGCAGCTTAGCGCGACTGCCGGAGACCCAGTACTTC

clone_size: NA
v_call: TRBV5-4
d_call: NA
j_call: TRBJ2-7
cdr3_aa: CASSRGVDEQYF
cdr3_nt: TGTGCCAGCTCTCGGGGAGTGGACGAGCAGTACTTC

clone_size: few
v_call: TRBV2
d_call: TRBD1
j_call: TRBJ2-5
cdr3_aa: CASRENRGVSQYF
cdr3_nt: TGTGCCAGCAGGGAGAACAGGGGTGTCAGCCAGTACTTC

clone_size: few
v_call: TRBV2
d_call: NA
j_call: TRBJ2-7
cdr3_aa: CAGRIDQTYEQYF
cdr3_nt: TGTGCCGGTAGAATCGACCAAACCTACGAGCAGTACTTC

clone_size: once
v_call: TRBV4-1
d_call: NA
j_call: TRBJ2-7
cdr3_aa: CASSQDYTDSYEQYF
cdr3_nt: TGCGCCAGCAGCCAAGATTATACAGACTCCTACGAGCAGTACTTC

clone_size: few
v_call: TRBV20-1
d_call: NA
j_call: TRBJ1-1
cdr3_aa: CSARDGGLNTEAFF
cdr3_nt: TGCAGTGCTAGAGATGGGGGCTTGAACACTGAAGCTTTCTTT

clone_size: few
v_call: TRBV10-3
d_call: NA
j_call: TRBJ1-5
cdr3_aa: CAIRGDNQPQHF
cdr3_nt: TGTGCCATCAGGGGAGACAATCAGCCCCAGCATTTT

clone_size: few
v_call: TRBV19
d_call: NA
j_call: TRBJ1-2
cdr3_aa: CASSSVDSSYGYTF
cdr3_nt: TGTGCCAGTAGTAGCGTCGACAGCAGCTATGGCTACACCTTC

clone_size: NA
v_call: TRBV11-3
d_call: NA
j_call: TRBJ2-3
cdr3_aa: CASSLENTQYF
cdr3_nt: TGTGCCAGCAGCTTAGAAAATACGCAGTATTTT

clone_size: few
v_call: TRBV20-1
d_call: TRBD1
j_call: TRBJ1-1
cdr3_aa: CSAGTGSIGTEAFF
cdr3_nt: TGCAGTGCGGGGACAGGGAGTATCGGCACTGAAGCTTTCTTT

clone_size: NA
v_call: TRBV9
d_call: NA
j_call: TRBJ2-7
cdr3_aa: CASSVGWGRGGEQYF
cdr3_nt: TGTGCCAGCAGCGTAGGTTGGGGCAGGGGAGGAGAGCAGTACTTC

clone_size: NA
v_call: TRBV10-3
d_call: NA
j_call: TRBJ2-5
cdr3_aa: CAISVIMGALGETQYF
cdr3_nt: TGTGCCATCAGTGTGATAATGGGAGCTCTTGGAGAGACCCAGTACTTC